The source of this T cell receptor (beta chain) is a study of blood T cell repertoires in COVID-19. TCRdb keeps only in-frame clones here, not all; method: immunoSEQ multiplex PCR. In the table there are about 23,000 clones, 86% of which are singletons. Germline loops: CDR1 MNHEY, CDR2 SVGAGI. This CDR3 region has 15 residues. The genes are TRBV6-5 and TRBJ2-6, with D uncertain. The sequencing sample was made of peripheral blood. This TCR was recovered from an elderly woman with active or convalescent COVID-19. The CDR3 reads CACSWSSSGANVLTF. CDR3 nucleotide sequence: TGTGCTTGTTCTTGGTCTAGCTCTGGGGCCAACGTCCTGACTTTC.